This T cell receptor beta chain is from a study of sequential checkpoint blockade in melanoma. Treatment: randomized to nivolumab then ipilimumab (arm A) or the reverse (arm B). This CDR3 is 16 amino acids long. Looked up from germline, CDR1 is KGHSH and CDR2 is LQKENI. The ends lost 3 bases at V and 3 bases at J; junction bases unmatched: 7. Notes on the study in general: In arm A, pretreatment tumor clonality was associated with response.

Profiled with immunoSEQ multiplex PCR; TCRdb holds only in-frame clones, not every one. The sample has 4,500 to 7,000 clones, just under 40% seen once. A remark on this clone: Its antigen is unidentified.

The chain couples TRBV18 to TRBJ1-3, with 8 positions matching TRBD1. The receptor comes from a human donor with melanoma. The sequencing here drew on tumor tissue (inferred from file names), taken from a patient given nivolumab and ipilimumab in sequence. CDR3 nucleotide sequence: TGTGCCAGCTCACCCTCAACAGGGGGTGGTGGAAACACCATATATTTT. This encodes CASSPSTGGGGNTIYF. The whole variable domain, remainder taken from reference TRBV18 and TRBJ1-3, is NAGVMQNPRHLVRRRGQEARLRCSPMKGHSHVYWYRQLPEEGLKFMVYLQKENIIDESGMPKERFSAEFPKEGPSILRIQQVVRGDSAAYFCASSPSTGGGGNTIYFGEGSWLTVV.